The rows below give T cell receptor beta chains drawn from one sample of a study of blood T cell repertoires in COVID-19. TCRdb's table, derived via immunoSEQ multiplex PCR, lists solely in-frame clones and lacks some. Of roughly 52,000 clones listed, about 90% were seen once; the top ten hold approximately 8%. The sequenced sample consisted of peripheral blood. These receptors were obtained from a man between 60 and 70 years old with active COVID-19. The CDR3 runs from the conserved cysteine through the conserved F or W. D genes are given only for firm matches. Clone size is given for some rows only: seen once, a few or many times, or a class if the clone is expanded.

.,TRBJ1-1,.,TRBV27,CASSFGENTEAFF,TGTGCCAGCAGTTTCGGGGAGAACACTGAAGCTTTCTTT
.,TRBJ2-5,TRBD2,TRBV15,CATSRDRAGGKTQYF,TGTGCCACCAGCAGAGATCGGGCGGGAGGGAAGACCCAGTACTTC
.,TRBJ2-4,.,TRBV5-6,CASSLALAKNIQYF,TGTGCCAGCAGCTTGGCTCTAGCCAAAAACATTCAGTACTTC
.,TRBJ2-3,TRBD2,TRBV13,CASSKAGGTFSTSTDTQYF,TGTGCCAGCAGCAAAGCGGGAGGAACCTTCTCCACTAGCACAGATACGCAGTATTTT
once,TRBJ2-5,TRBD2,TRBV19,CASSILAGGAGSETQYF,TGTGCCAGTAGTATCCTAGCGGGAGGTGCGGGTAGTGAGACCCAGTACTTC
.,TRBJ2-1,TRBD2,TRBV10-1,CASRGLAREQFF,TGCGCCAGCAGAGGACTAGCCCGTGAGCAGTTCTTC
.,TRBJ2-1,.,TRBV7-6,CASSRLEGAEQFF,TGTGCCAGCAGCCGCCTGGAGGGAGCTGAGCAGTTCTTC
.,TRBJ2-3,.,TRBV5-5,CASRSLRGGTDTQYF,TGTGCCAGCAGGTCACTCCGGGGTGGCACAGATACGCAGTATTTT
.,TRBJ2-2,.,TRBV11-2,CASSLVGVAGELFF,TGTGCCAGCAGCTTAGTCGGGGTTGCCGGGGAGCTGTTTTTT
.,TRBJ2-7,.,TRBV6-5,CASRRTDSYEQYF,TGTGCCAGCAGGCGGACAGATTCCTACGAGCAGTACTTC
.,TRBJ2-3,TRBD2,TRBV27,CASRVLAGRTDTQYF,TGTGCCAGCAGGGTCCTAGCGGGGCGCACAGATACGCAGTATTTT
.,TRBJ2-1,TRBD2,TRBV7-7,CASSSSSGTSGNEQFF,TGTGCCAGCAGTTCCTCCAGTGGGACTAGCGGCAATGAGCAGTTCTTC
.,TRBJ2-3,.,TRBV30,CAWSRASGPTDTQYF,TGTGCCTGGAGTAGGGCCAGCGGCCCCACAGATACGCAGTATTTT
.,TRBJ1-1,.,TRBV12-5,CASGLVSGEAFF,TGTGCTAGTGGTTTGGTGTCAGGTGAAGCTTTCTTT
.,TRBJ2-5,TRBD1,TRBV28,CASSRTGKETQYF,TGTGCCAGCAGTCGGACAGGCAAAGAGACCCAGTACTTC
.,TRBJ1-3,.,TRBV14,CASSQDGGYPSGNTIYF,TGTGCCAGCAGCCAAGATGGCGGCTACCCTTCTGGAAACACCATATATTTT
.,TRBJ1-1,.,TRBV19,CASLSGGLNTEAFF,TGTGCCAGTTTGTCCGGGGGGCTGAACACTGAAGCTTTCTTT
once,TRBJ2-1,TRBD2,TRBV5-4,CASSRGTSGSDEQFF,TGTGCCAGCAGCCGAGGGACTAGCGGGAGCGATGAGCAGTTCTTC
few,TRBJ2-7,TRBD2,TRBV7-9,CASSPGTSGVLYEQYF,TGTGCCAGCAGCCCCGGGACTAGCGGGGTCCTCTACGAGCAGTACTTC
.,TRBJ2-1,.,TRBV7-3,CASSFPSSGSRREQFF,TGTGCCAGCAGCTTCCCTAGTTCCGGGAGTCGTCGTGAGCAGTTCTTC
.,TRBJ2-1,.,TRBV7-9,CASSLSGQFF,TGTGCCAGCAGCTTAAGCGGGCAGTTCTTC
.,TRBJ2-1,TRBD1,TRBV2,CASRDRGVYYNEQFF,TGTGCCAGCAGAGACAGGGGGGTGTATTACAATGAGCAGTTCTTC
.,TRBJ2-7,TRBD2,TRBV7-8,CASSYQRSGRANEQYF,TGTGCCAGCAGCTATCAAAGGAGCGGGAGGGCCAACGAGCAGTACTTC
.,TRBJ1-1,.,TRBV2,CASSEAGVRNTEAFF,TGTGCCAGCAGTGAAGCCGGGGTTAGGAACACTGAAGCTTTCTTT
.,TRBJ2-2,TRBD2,TRBV9,CASSVVMGLAGKNTGELFF,TGTGCCAGCAGCGTAGTTATGGGGTTAGCGGGAAAGAACACCGGGGAGCTGTTTTTT
.,TRBJ2-7,.,TRBV14,CASSQAGFWEQYF,TGTGCCAGCAGCCAAGCAGGGTTTTGGGAGCAGTACTTC
.,TRBJ2-1,TRBD2,TRBV24-1,CATSDQSSGRESRQFF,TGTGCCACCAGTGATCAATCTAGCGGGAGGGAATCGCGGCAGTTCTTC
.,TRBJ1-2,TRBD1,TRBV28,CASSIGQGTYGYTF,TGTGCCAGCAGCATCGGACAGGGGACCTATGGCTACACCTTC
.,TRBJ1-2,TRBD1,TRBV19,CASSIRQGAGGYTF,TGTGCCAGTAGTATTAGACAGGGGGCCGGTGGCTACACCTTC
few,TRBJ1-5,TRBD1,TRBV11-2,CASSTDRVQPQHF,TGTGCCAGCAGCACGGACAGGGTTCAGCCCCAGCATTTT
.,TRBJ1-1,TRBD1,TRBV9,CASSVRTGVEAFF,TGTGCCAGCAGCGTAAGGACAGGGGTCGAAGCTTTCTTT
.,TRBJ2-1,.,TRBV10-2,CASRDRLEYNEQFF,TGCGCCAGCAGGGACCGACTAGAGTACAATGAGCAGTTCTTC
once,TRBJ1-4,.,TRBV9,CASSALRGGLFF,TGTGCCAGCAGCGCCCTCCGGGGAGGGCTGTTTTTT
.,TRBJ1-1,.,TRBV2,CASRGVRGSAEAFF,TGTGCCAGCAGGGGGGTAAGGGGGTCAGCTGAAGCTTTCTTT
.,TRBJ2-5,TRBD1,TRBV7-2,CASSLLGTGGGKTQYF,TGTGCCAGCAGCTTACTCGGGACAGGGGGCGGTAAGACCCAGTACTTC
.,TRBJ1-5,.,TRBV27,CASSLEGVYSNQPQHF,TGTGCCAGCAGTTTAGAGGGGGTCTATAGCAATCAGCCCCAGCATTTT
.,TRBJ2-5,TRBD2,TRBV7-3,CASSPGTSGQETQYF,TGTGCCAGCAGTCCCGGGACTAGCGGCCAAGAGACCCAGTACTTC
.,TRBJ2-3,TRBD2,TRBV5-1,CASSLEIAGTDTQYF,TGCGCCAGCAGCTTGGAAATAGCGGGAACAGATACGCAGTATTTT
.,TRBJ2-1,.,TRBV3-1/TRBV3-2,CASSQPSRRGEQFF,TGTGCCAGCAGCCAACCCTCGCGCAGGGGCGAGCAGTTCTTC
.,TRBJ2-7,TRBD2,TRBV6-5,CASSYSLPGGPYEQYF,TGTGCCAGCAGTTACTCGCTCCCGGGAGGGCCCTACGAGCAGTACTTC
.,TRBJ2-1,.,TRBV5-8,CASSLFVEQFF,TGTGCCAGCAGCTTGTTCGTTGAGCAGTTCTTC
.,TRBJ2-3,TRBD2,TRBV3-1/TRBV3-2,CASSQGPSGAQNTDTQYF,TGTGCCAGCAGCCAGGGACCTAGCGGGGCTCAAAACACAGATACGCAGTATTTT
few,TRBJ2-7,.,TRBV7-9,CASSPNRGEQYF,TGTGCCAGCAGCCCTAACCGGGGCGAGCAGTACTTC
.,TRBJ2-1,TRBD2,TRBV13,CASSLGPRREGRNEQFF,TGTGCCAGCAGCTTAGGACCGAGGCGGGAGGGCCGCAATGAGCAGTTCTTC
.,TRBJ2-1,TRBD2,TRBV7-6,CASSPTGLAGAYNEQFF,TGTGCCAGCAGCCCCACGGGACTAGCGGGAGCCTACAATGAGCAGTTCTTC
.,TRBJ2-7,.,TRBV5-1,CASSFSGSTDIYEQYF,TGCGCCAGCAGCTTCTCCGGGAGTACCGATATCTACGAGCAGTACTTC
.,TRBJ2-3,.,TRBV7-3,CASSSRLTDTQYF,TGTGCCAGCAGCTCCAGACTGACAGATACGCAGTATTTT
once,TRBJ1-3,.,TRBV5-1,CASSTGQGNTIYF,TGCGCCAGCAGCACTGGACAGGGAAACACCATATATTTT
.,TRBJ2-5,.,TRBV5-8,CASSLGVTRVVTQYF,TGTGCCAGCAGCTTAGGCGTAACTAGGGTGGTGACCCAGTACTTC
.,TRBJ2-1,TRBD1,TRBV4-1,CASSHGQGTNNEQFF,TGCGCCAGCAGCCATGGACAGGGGACCAACAATGAGCAGTTCTTC
.,TRBJ2-5,TRBD2,TRBV18,CASSPTSGRGETQYF,TGTGCCAGCTCACCAACCAGCGGGAGAGGGGAGACCCAGTACTTC
.,TRBJ2-7,TRBD1,TRBV27,CASSLATDRGDYEQYF,TGTGCCAGCAGTTTAGCCACGGACAGGGGAGACTACGAGCAGTACTTC
.,TRBJ2-3,TRBD1,TRBV27,CASSLSDRGRTDTQYF,TGTGCCAGCAGTTTGTCCGACAGGGGGCGGACAGATACGCAGTATTTT